Listed here are 8 T cell receptor beta chains from one sample, sequenced in a study of control samples from healthy donors and cancer patients. Method: immunoSEQ multiplex PCR; TCRdb's copy keeps in-frame clones and lacks some. The sample includes about 94,000 clones, about nine tenths of them seen just once. Source material: blood. Receptors originate from a woman younger than 30 in good health.

The chain has TRBV5-1 and TRBJ1-5; 7 bases line up with TRBD1. CDR1 is SGHRS and CDR2 is YFSETQ in the germline V gene. The trim removed 2 bases at V and 5 bases at J, leaving 4 bases unmatched. The CDR3 has 14 amino acids. Here the CDR3 DNA reads TGCGCCAGCAGCTTCGGGACAGTAGATCAGCCCCAGCATTTT. Its protein is CASSFGTVDQPQHF.

V gene TRBV11-2 combines with J gene TRBJ2-7; D may be TRBD2 (6 bases). Germline V gives CDR1 SGHAT, CDR2 FQNNGV. The length of the CDR3 is 16 residues. With 1 base removed from V and 2 bases from J, the gap between germline ends came to 15 bases. The CDR3 DNA reads as TGTGCCAGCAGCTTAGGGCGTGGGGGGAGGACCTACGAGCAGTACTTC. It yields the protein CASSLGRGGRTYEQYF. Supplemented by reference TRBV11-2 and TRBJ2-7, the full variable domain reads EAGVAQSPRYKIIEKRQSVAFWCNPISGHATLYWYQQILGQGPKLLIQFQNNGVVDDSQLPKDRFSAERLKGVDSTLKIQPAKLEDSAVYLCASSLGRGGRTYEQYFGPGTRLTVT.

The chain recombines TRBV11-2 with TRBJ2-7; D ambiguous. The germline CDR1 and CDR2 sequences are SGHAT and FQNNGV. The CDR3 loop spans 14 amino acids. The germline V and J ends were trimmed by 1 base and 0 bases, with 7 bases remaining between them. CDR3 region: CASSLAVPSYEQYF. Here the CDR3 DNA reads TGTGCCAGCAGCTTAGCAGTACCCTCCTACGAGCAGTACTTC.

The rearrangement uses TRBV18 and TRBJ2-1; no reliable D call. CDR3 length equals 15 residues. Trimming removed 2 bases at V and 0 bases at J, with 8 bases between. Germline CDR1 and CDR2: KGHSH and LQKENI. The CDR3 DNA follows: TGTGCCAGCTCACCAATGGCTAGCTCCTACAATGAGCAGTTCTTC. It is translated as CASSPMASSYNEQFF. The whole variable domain, filled in from reference TRBV18 and TRBJ2-1, reads NAGVMQNPRHLVRRRGQEARLRCSPMKGHSHVYWYRQLPEEGLKFMVYLQKENIIDESGMPKERFSAEFPKEGPSILRIQQVVRGDSAAYFCASSPMASSYNEQFFGPGTRLTVL.

The chain is built from TRBV7-9 and TRBJ2-3; D might be TRBD1 (5 bases). The germline gives CDR1 SEHNR, CDR2 FQNEAQ (reference sequence). V lost 3 bases, J lost 4 bases, and 8 bases lay in between. The CDR3 contains 13 residues. The CDR3 loop is CASSFDRADTQYF. In nucleotides, the CDR3 is TGTGCCAGCAGCTTTGACAGAGCAGATACGCAGTATTTT.

This chain connects TRBV6-5 to TRBJ1-2; TRBD1 matches 8 bases. The CDR3 sequence is 13 residues long. Germline V gives CDR1 MNHEY, CDR2 SVGAGI. V was clipped by 6 bases and J by 8 bases; unmatched bases: 8. The CDR3 reads CASRADRGSGYTF. The CDR3 DNA sequence: TGTGCCAGCAGGGCAGACAGGGGTTCAGGCTACACCTTC.

This clone was detected only once. This sequence joins TRBV28 and TRBJ2-4, with a tentative D call TRBD2 (6 bases). Trimming took off 6 bases at V and 1 base at J, with 10 bases between the two ends. From germline, CDR1 is MDHEN and CDR2 SYDVKM. The CDR3 has 14 residues. The CDR3 reads CASSMGGAKNIQYF. The CDR3 DNA reads as TGTGCCAGCAGCATGGGGGGTGCCAAAAACATTCAGTACTTC.

This sequence joins TRBV19 and TRBJ1-2; D is uncertain. This CDR3 is built from 14 residues. The germline V gene encodes CDR1 LNHDA and CDR2 SQIVND (reference sequence). V lost 3 bases and J 2 bases, leaving 10 bases between the germline ends. The CDR3 sequence is CASSIVLSNYGYTF. The CDR3 DNA is TGTGCCAGTAGTATTGTCCTTTCGAACTATGGCTACACCTTC.